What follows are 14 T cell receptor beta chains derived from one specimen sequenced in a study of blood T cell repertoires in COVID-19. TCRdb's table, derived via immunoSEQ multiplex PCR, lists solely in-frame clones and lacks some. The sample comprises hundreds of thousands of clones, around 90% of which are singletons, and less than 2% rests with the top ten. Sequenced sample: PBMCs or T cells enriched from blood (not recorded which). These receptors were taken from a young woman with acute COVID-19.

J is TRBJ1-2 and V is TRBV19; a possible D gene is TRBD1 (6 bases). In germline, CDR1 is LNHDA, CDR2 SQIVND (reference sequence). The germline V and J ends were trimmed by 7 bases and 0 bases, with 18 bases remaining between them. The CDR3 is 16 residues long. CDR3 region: CASIPETGKSNYGYTF. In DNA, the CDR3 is TGTGCCAGTATCCCTGAAACAGGGAAATCTAACTATGGCTACACCTTC.

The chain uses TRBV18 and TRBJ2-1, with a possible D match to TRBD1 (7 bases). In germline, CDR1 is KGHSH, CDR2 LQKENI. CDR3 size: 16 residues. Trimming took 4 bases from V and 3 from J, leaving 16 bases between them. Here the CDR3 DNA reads TGTGCCAGCTCACTTATGGGGGGACAGAGCTACAATGAGCAGTTCTTC. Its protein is CASSLMGGQSYNEQFF. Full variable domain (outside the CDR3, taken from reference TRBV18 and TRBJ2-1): NAGVMQNPRHLVRRRGQEARLRCSPMKGHSHVYWYRQLPEEGLKFMVYLQKENIIDESGMPKERFSAEFPKEGPSILRIQQVVRGDSAAYFCASSLMGGQSYNEQFFGPGTRLTVL.

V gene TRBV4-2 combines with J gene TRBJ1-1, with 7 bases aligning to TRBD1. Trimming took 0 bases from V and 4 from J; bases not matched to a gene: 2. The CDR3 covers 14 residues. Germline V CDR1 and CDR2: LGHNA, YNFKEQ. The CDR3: CASSQDTGATEAFF. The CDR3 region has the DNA TGTGCCAGCAGCCAAGATACAGGGGCCACTGAAGCTTTCTTT.

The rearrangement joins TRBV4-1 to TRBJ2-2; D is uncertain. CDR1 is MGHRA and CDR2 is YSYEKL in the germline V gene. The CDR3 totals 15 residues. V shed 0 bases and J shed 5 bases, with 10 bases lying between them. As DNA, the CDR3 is TGCGCCAGCAGCCAAGAAAAAATAGATACCGGGGAGCTGTTTTTT. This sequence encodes CASSQEKIDTGELFF.

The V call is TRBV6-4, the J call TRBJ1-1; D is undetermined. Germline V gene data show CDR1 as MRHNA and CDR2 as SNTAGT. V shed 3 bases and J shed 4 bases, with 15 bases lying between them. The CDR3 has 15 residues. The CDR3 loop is CASSENGWGATEAFF. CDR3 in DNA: TGTGCCAGCAGTGAGAATGGCTGGGGAGCCACTGAAGCTTTCTTT.

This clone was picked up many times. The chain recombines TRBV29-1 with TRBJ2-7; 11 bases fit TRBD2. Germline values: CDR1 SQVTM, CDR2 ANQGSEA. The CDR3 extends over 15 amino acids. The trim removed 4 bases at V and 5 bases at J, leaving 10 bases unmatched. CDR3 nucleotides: TGCAGCGTTGTCCCCTTAGCGGGAGGGCCGCACGAGCAGTACTTC. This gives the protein CSVVPLAGGPHEQYF.

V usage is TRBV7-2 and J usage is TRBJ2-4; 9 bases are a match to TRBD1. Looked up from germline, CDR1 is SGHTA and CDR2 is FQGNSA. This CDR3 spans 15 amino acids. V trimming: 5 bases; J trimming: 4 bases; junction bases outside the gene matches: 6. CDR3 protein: CASSPGTGLKNIQYF. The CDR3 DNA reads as TGTGCCAGCAGCCCTGGGACAGGGTTGAAAAACATTCAGTACTTC.

This CDR3 reads CATSRDSVGSYNQPQHF. The CDR3 coding sequence is TGTGCCACCAGCAGAGATAGCGTTGGCAGCTACAATCAGCCCCAGCATTTT. The chain couples TRBV15 to TRBJ1-5, with D unresolved. From germline, CDR1 is LNHNV and CDR2 YYDKDF (reference sequence). Trimming shortened V by 0 bases and J by 3 bases, and 15 bases separated the two germline ends. The CDR3 has 17 amino acids.

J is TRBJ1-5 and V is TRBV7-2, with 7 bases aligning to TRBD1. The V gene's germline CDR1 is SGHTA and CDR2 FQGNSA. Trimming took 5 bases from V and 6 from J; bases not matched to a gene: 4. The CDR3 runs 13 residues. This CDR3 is CASSNDRVQPQHF. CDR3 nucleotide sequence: TGTGCCAGCAGCAACGACAGGGTTCAGCCCCAGCATTTT. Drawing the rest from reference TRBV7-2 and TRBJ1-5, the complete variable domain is GAGVSQSPSNKVTEKGKDVELRCDPISGHTALYWYRQSLGQGLEFLIYFQGNSAPDKSGLPSDRFSAERTGGSVSTLTIQRTQQEDSAVYLCASSNDRVQPQHFGDGTRLSIL.

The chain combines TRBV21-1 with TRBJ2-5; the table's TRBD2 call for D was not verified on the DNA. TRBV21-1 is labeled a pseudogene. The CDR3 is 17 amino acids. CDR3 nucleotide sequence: TGTGCCAGCAGCAAACTAGCGGGAGAGGGGTTTGGAGAGACCCAGTACTTC. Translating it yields CASSKLAGEGFGETQYF.

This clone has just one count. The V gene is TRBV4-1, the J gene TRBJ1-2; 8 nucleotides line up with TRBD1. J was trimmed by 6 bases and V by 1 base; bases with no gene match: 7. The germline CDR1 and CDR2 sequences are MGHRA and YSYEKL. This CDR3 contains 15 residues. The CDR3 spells CASSQGQGPFDGYTF. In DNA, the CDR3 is TGCGCCAGCAGCCAAGGACAGGGGCCGTTTGATGGCTACACCTTC.

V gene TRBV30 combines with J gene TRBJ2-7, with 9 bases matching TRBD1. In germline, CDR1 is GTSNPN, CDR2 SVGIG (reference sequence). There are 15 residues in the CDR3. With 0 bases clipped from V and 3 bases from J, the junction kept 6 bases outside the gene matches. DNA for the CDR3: TGTGCCTGGAGTGTCCGGGACAGGGCTTTCTACGAGCAGTACTTC. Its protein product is CAWSVRDRAFYEQYF.

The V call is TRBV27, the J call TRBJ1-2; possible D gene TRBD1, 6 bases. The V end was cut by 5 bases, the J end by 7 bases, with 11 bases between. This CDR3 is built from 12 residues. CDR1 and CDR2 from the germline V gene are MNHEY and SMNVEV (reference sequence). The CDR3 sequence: CASSQGTLGYTF. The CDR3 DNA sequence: TGTGCCAGCAGTCAGGGGACACTTGGCTACACCTTC.

The CDR3 DNA reads as TGTGCCAGCAGTAAGGGGTCATTGAACACTGAAGCTTTCTTT. Encoded protein: CASSKGSLNTEAFF. The chain combines TRBV6-2 or TRBV6-3 with TRBJ1-1, with D perhaps TRBD1 (5 bases). Germline CDR1 reads MNHEY; CDR2 reads SVGEGT. V was clipped by 5 bases and J by 0 bases, with 10 bases between them. The CDR3 sequence is 14 residues long.